This TCR beta chain appears in the sequencing data of a study of blood T cell repertoires in COVID-19. Sequencing was performed with immunoSEQ multiplex PCR; in TCRdb, only in-frame clones are kept and a portion is missing. The repertoire consists of about 97,000 clones, with around 84% occurring once and the leading ten covering 3%. Germline V CDR1 and CDR2: SNHLY, FYNNEI. The CDR3 extends over 15 amino acids. With 7 bases clipped from V and 0 bases from J, the junction kept 5 bases outside the gene matches. Input material: peripheral blood. V usage is TRBV2 and J usage is TRBJ2-3, with TRBD2 matching over 9 bases. This receptor was identified in a man in his fifties or sixties with active or convalescent COVID-19. The CDR3 bases are TGTGCCAGCACCCCGACTAGCGGAAGCACAGATACGCAGTATTTT. It specifies CASTPTSGSTDTQYF.